The text below deals with one TCR beta chain. This entry comes from a study of blood T cell repertoires in COVID-19. Only in-frame clones appear in the TCRdb table, and some are missing; sequencing was by immunoSEQ multiplex PCR. The repertoire holds more than 200,000 clones, with about 85% as singletons. The germline CDR1 and CDR2 sequences are SGHTA and FQGNSA. The CDR3 extends over 14 amino acids. With 7 bases clipped from V and 3 bases from J, the junction kept 3 bases outside the gene matches. The chain uses TRBV7-2 and TRBJ2-2, with 9 bases lining up with TRBD1. This clonotype was sampled from a man aged 18 to 29 with active or convalescent COVID-19. Sample: peripheral blood. This CDR3 is CASTRDRDTGELFF. The CDR3 DNA follows: TGTGCCAGCACCCGGGACAGGGACACCGGGGAGCTGTTTTTT.